Described below is a single TCR beta chain sequence and its context. A much larger clone differs from this one at a single base, so this may be a read error. TCR beta CDR3 regions were amplified from RNA transcripts. HTBI primers were used in a first-round RT-PCR, which preceded a second-round multiplex PCR. TCRdb reprocessed the multiplex PCR reads via MiXCR and lists one record per CDR3 protein. The table records over a million distinct CDR3 sequences, about 36% of them present only once. The data stem from a study of Graves' ophthalmopathy and Graves' hyperthyroidism. Germline V lookup: CDR1 SNHLY, CDR2 FYNNEI. The CDR3 has 16 amino acids.

Sequences were obtained from peripheral blood or thyroid tissue (not recorded which). This TCR was recovered from an adult man with Graves' hyperthyroidism. The chain links TRBV2 to TRBJ2-2; 10 bases match TRBD1. CDR3 loop: CAGSDRGLGNTGELFF. CDR3 coding DNA: TGTGCCGGCAGTGACAGGGGGCTTGGGAACACCGGGGAGCTGTTTTTT.